This record looks at one T cell receptor beta chain sequence and its context. Its antigen is not identified. This table comes from immunoSEQ multiplex PCR, and its TCRdb copy is limited to in-frame clones, with some not included. The sample lists approximately 120,000 clones, about 88% occurring once. The V and J ends lost 8 bases and 4 bases respectively, with 17 bases between them. The CDR3 covers 14 residues. CDR1 is SEHNR and CDR2 is FQNEAQ in the germline V gene (reference sequence). The data stem from a study of T cell responses to AZD1222 COVID-19 vaccine. Study outcomes and limitations: Among those given AZD1222, only five or six were seropositive at baseline. Unmutated variant regions reportedly attract nearly half of all spike-specific TCRs.

The sequenced sample was peripheral blood, obtained on day 0 of AZD1222 vaccination. The chain joins TRBV7-9 to TRBJ1-1, with a weak D call TRBD1 (6 bases). This TCR was recovered from an adult in good health. The CDR3 DNA reads TGTGCCAGCTCGGCCGGGGGGACACGCACTGAAGCTTTCTTT. As protein: CASSAGGTRTEAFF.